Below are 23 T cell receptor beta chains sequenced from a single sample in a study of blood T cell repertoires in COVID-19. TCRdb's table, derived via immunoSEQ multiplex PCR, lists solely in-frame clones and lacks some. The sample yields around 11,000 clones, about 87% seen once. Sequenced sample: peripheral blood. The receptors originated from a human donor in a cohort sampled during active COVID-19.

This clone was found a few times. In DNA form, the CDR3 reads TGTGCCAGCAGTGAAGCCGGAACAGAAAGTTCACCCCTCCACTTT. Its protein is CASSEAGTESSPLHF. The chain combines TRBV6-1 with TRBJ1-6; D gene unclear. V gave up 0 bases and J gave up 9 bases, with 12 bases separating them. CDR1 is MNHNS and CDR2 is SASEGT in the germline V gene. The CDR3 is 15 residues long.

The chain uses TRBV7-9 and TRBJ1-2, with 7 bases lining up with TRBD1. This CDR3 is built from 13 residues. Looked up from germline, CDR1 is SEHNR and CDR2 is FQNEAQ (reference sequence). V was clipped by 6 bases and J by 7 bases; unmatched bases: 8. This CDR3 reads CASREQGIGGYTF. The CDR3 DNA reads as TGTGCCAGCAGGGAACAGGGGATAGGTGGCTACACCTTC.

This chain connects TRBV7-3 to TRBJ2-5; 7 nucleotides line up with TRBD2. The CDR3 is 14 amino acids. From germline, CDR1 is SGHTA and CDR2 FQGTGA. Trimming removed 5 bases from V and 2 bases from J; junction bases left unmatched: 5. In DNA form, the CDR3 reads TGTGCCAGCAGCACGCGAGCGGGACAAGAGACCCAGTACTTC. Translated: CASSTRAGQETQYF.

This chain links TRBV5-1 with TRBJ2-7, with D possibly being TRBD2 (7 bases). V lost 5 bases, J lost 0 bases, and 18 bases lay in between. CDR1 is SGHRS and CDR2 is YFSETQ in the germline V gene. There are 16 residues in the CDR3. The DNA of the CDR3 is TGCGCCAGCAGAAAAGGGGGGGGCCCCACCTCCTACGAGCAGTACTTC. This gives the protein CASRKGGGPTSYEQYF.

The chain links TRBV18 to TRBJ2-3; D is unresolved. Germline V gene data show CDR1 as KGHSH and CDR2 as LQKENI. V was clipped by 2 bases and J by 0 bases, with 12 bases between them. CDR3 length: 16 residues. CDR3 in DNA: TGTGCCAGCTCACCAGTCAGGTCCACTAGCACAGATACGCAGTATTTT. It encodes CASSPVRSTSTDTQYF.

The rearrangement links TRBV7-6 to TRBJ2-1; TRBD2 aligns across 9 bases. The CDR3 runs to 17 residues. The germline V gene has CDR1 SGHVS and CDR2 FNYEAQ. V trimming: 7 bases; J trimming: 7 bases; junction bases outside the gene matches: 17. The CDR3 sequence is CASNGGGAVRLENEQFF. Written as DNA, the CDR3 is TGTGCCAGCAATGGCGGGGGGGCAGTGCGATTGGAGAATGAGCAGTTCTTC.

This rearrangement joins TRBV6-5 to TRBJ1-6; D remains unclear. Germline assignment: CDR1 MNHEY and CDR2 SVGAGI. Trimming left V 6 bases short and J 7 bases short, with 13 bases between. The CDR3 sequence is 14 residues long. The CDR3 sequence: CASRGGRINSPLHF. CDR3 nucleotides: TGTGCCAGCAGAGGCGGCCGGATCAATTCACCCCTCCACTTT.

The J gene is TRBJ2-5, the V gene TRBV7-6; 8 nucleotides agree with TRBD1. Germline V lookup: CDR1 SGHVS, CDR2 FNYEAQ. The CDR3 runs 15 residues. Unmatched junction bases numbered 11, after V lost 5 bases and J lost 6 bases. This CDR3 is CASSPWTGPMKTQYF. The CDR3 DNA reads TGTGCCAGCAGCCCTTGGACAGGGCCTATGAAGACCCAGTACTTC.

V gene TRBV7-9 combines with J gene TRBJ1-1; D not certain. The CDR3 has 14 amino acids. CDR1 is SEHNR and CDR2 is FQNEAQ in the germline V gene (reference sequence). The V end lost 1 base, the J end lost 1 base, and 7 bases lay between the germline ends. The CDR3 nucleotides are TGTGCCAGCAGCTTAGACAATCGGAACACTGAAGCTTTCTTT. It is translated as CASSLDNRNTEAFF.

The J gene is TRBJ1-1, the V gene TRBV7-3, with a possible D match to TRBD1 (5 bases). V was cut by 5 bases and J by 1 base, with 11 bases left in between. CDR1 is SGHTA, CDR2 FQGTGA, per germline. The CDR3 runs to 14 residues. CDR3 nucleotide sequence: TGTGCCAGCAGCCCAGGGAGGGGGAACACTGAAGCTTTCTTT. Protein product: CASSPGRGNTEAFF. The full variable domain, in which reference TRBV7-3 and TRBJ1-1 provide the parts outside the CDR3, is GAGVSQTPSNKVTEKGKYVELRCDPISGHTALYWYRQSLGQGPEFLIYFQGTGAADDSGLPNDRFFAVRPEGSVSTLKIQRTERGDSAVYLCASSPGRGNTEAFFGQGTRLTVV.

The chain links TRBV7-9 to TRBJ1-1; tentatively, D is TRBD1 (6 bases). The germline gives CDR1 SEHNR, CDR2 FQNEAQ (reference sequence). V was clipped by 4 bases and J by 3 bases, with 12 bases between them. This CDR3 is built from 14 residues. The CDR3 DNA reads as TGTGCCAGCAGCTCCGGGACAAGCTACACTGAAGCTTTCTTT. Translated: CASSSGTSYTEAFF.

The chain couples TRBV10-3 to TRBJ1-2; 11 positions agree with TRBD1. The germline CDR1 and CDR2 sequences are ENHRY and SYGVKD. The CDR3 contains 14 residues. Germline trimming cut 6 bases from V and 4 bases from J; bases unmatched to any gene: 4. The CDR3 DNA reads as TGTGCCATCAGGGGACAGGGGGAAGTCTATGGCTACACCTTC. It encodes CAIRGQGEVYGYTF.

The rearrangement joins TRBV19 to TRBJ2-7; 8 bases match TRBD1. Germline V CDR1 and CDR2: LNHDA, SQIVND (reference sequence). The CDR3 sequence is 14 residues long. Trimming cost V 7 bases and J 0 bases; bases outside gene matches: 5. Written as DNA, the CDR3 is TGTGCCAGTAAACGACAGGGGAGCTCCTACGAGCAGTACTTC. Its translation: CASKRQGSSYEQYF.

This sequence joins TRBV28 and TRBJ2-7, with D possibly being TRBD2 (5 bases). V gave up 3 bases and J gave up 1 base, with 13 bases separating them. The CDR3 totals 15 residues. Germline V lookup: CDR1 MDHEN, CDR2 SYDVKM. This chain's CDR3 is CASSFSEDESYEQYF. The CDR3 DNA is TGTGCCAGCAGTTTTTCGGAGGATGAATCCTACGAGCAGTACTTC. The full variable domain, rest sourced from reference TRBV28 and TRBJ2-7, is DVKVTQSSRYLVKRTGEKVFLECVQDMDHENMFWYRQDPGLGLRLIYFSYDVKMKEKGDIPEGYSVSREKKERFSLILESASTNQTSMYLCASSFSEDESYEQYFGPGTRLTVT.

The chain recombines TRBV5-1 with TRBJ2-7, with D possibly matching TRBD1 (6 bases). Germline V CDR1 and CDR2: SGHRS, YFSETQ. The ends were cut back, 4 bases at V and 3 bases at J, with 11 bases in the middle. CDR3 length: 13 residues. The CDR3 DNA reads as TGCGCCAGCAGCCCCGGACAGTTCTACGAGCAGTACTTC. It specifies CASSPGQFYEQYF. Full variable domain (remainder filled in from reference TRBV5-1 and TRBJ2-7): KAGVTQTPRYLIKTRGQQVTLSCSPISGHRSVSWYQQTPGQGLQFLFEYFSETQRNKGNFPGRFSGRQFSNSRSEMNVSTLELGDSALYLCASSPGQFYEQYFGPGTRLTVT.

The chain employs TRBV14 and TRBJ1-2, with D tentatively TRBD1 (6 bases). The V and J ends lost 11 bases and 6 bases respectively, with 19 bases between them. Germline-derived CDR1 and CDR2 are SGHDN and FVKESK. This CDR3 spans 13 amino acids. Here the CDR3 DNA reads TGTGCCCGCCTTAGGACAGACCACGATGGCTACACCTTC. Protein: CARLRTDHDGYTF.

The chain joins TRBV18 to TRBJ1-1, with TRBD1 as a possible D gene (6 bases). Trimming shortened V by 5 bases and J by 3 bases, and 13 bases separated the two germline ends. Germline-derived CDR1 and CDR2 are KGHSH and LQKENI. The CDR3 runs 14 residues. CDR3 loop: CASSRGDTDTEAFF. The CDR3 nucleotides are TGTGCCAGCTCAAGAGGGGACACGGACACTGAAGCTTTCTTT.

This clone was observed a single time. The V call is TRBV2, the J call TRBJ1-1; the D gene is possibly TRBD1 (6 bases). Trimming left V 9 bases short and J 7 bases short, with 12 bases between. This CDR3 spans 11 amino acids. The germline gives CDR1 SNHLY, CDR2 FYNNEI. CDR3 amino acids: CARNREGEAFF. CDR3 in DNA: TGTGCCAGAAACAGGGAGGGTGAAGCTTTCTTT.

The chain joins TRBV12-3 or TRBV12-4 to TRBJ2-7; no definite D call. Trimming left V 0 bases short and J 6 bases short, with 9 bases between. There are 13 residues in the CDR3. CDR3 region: CASSLATSGEQYF. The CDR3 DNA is TGTGCCAGCAGTTTAGCGACGTCGGGCGAGCAGTACTTC.

CDR3 in amino acids: CASSPWGLYYNEQFF. CDR3 coding DNA: TGTGCCAGCAGCCCCTGGGGGCTTTACTACAATGAGCAGTTCTTC. This chain joins TRBV9 and TRBJ2-1; D perhaps matches TRBD1 (6 bases). This CDR3 has 15 residues. V lost 4 bases and J lost 3, with 14 bases in between. The germline gives CDR1 SGDLS, CDR2 YYNGEE.

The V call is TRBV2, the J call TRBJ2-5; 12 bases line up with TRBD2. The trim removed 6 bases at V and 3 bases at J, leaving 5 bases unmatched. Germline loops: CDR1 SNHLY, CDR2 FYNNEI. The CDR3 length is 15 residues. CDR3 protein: CASSSRLAGEETQYF. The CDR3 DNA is TGTGCCAGCAGCTCCCGACTAGCGGGGGAAGAGACCCAGTACTTC.

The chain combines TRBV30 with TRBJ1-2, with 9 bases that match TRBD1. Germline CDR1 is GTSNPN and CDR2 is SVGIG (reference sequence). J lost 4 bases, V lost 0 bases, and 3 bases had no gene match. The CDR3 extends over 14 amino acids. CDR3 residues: CAWSVQGAGYGYTF. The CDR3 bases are TGTGCCTGGAGTGTACAGGGGGCGGGCTATGGCTACACCTTC. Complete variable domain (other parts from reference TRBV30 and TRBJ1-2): SQTIHQWPATLVQPVGSPLSLECTVEGTSNPNLYWYRQAAGRGLQLLFYSVGIGQISSEVPQNLSASRPQDRQFILSSKKLLLSDSGFYLCAWSVQGAGYGYTFGSGTRLTVV.

The chain's CDR3 is CASSGQGAGEAFF. The CDR3 region has the DNA TGTGCCAGCAGCGGACAGGGGGCGGGAGAAGCTTTCTTT. The rearrangement uses TRBV6-5 and TRBJ1-1; TRBD1 agrees at 11 bases. CDR1 and CDR2 (germline): MNHEY, SVGAGI. V was pared by 6 bases and J by 8 bases, with 5 bases of the junction left unmatched. The CDR3 is made up of 13 amino acids.